What follows is one T cell receptor beta chain and its context. The table came from immunoSEQ multiplex PCR; TCRdb's copy has only in-frame clones and leaves some out. The sample lists a few hundred thousand clones, around 90% seen once, with about 4% in the top ten. This sample is drawn from a study of blood T cell repertoires in COVID-19. Trimming at V came to 6 bases and at J to 10 bases, leaving 11 bases not matched to a gene. The CDR3 runs 15 residues. Germline V gene lookup returns CDR1 MNHEY and CDR2 SVGAGI. This clonotype originated in a man aged 55 to 69 who had recovered from COVID-19. Sequences were obtained from peripheral blood. The genes are TRBV6-5 and TRBJ1-6, with 8 bases lining up with TRBD1. The CDR3: CASSRLQGDGSPLHF. The CDR3 DNA reads TGTGCCAGCAGCCGATTACAGGGGGATGGATCACCCCTCCACTTT.